This T cell receptor beta chain came from a study of cytomegalovirus exposure and HLA in healthy donors (dated by TCRdb to about 2017). Turning to the overall study: According to an earlier analysis of around 600 of the donors, some 170 million T cells yielded 117 million unique TCR beta sequences and around 280 Gb of sequence data. Class I and class II HLA loci were covered by the typing at four-digit resolution. Along with the roughly 670-subject first cohort, a separate validation cohort of about 110 different subjects was used. About 300 gigabases of sequencing data and approximately 92 million unique TCR sequences made up an early release that covered fewer than 650 HLA-typed donors. To study patterns of TCR occurrence, a later analysis re-analyzed previously published TCR beta repertoires from several hundred donors and added high-resolution HLA genotyping. In an earlier analysis of several hundred of the donors, high-throughput TCR beta sequencing was used to judge whether each TCR beta V gene segment behaved as functional or pseudogenic. In a later genetic analysis, genome-wide SNP genotypes for about 65% of the 666 donors were used, and that subset was treated as a discovery cohort. Typing coverage differed by locus: A, B, C, DRB1 and DQB1 were typed in about 620-640 donors, DQA1 in 522, DPA1 in around 580, and DPB1 in around 490. Of the 300 to 500 genotyped donors, roughly 76% were placed in the genetic ancestry cluster associated with self-reported Caucasian donors. The study used immunosequencing to profile the T cell repertoires of 670 or so subjects and linked those repertoires to cytomegalovirus serostatus. Rather than drawing on any new phenotypic data, the later analysis identified candidate immune exposures from TCR beta sequences and the way those sequences occurred across donors. Roughly 5 DR-DQ haplotypes were handled as single units for association and clustering, since linkage in the cohort was strong. Donor age, sex, ethnicity and CMV serostatus were compiled alongside the repertoire data. Every repertoire in the discovery cohort had been generated on one and the same sequencing platform. The study aimed to test whether cataloging public T cell receptors could reveal signatures of past pathogen exposure. Across under 500 genotyped donors of the cohort, an average of approximately 240,000 unique TCR beta nucleotide sequences per donor were sequenced, and roughly a sixth of those sequences were non-productive. To predict cytomegalovirus infection status, the study combined high-throughput TCR immunosequencing, statistical association of individual TCRs with disease status, and machine learning. Here is what the overall study found, with its caveats: According to a later analysis, parvovirus B19, influenza, CMV and Epstein-Barr virus appeared linked to several top co-occurrence clusters. Broadly in line with IMGT annotations, most TCR beta V segments showed up in productive rearrangements about 87% or about 30% of the time in an earlier analysis of around 600 of the donors. Because the 87-base-pair reads could not distinguish some IMGT-functional V segments, including TRBV6-2 and TRBV6-3, those segments were excluded. The earlier analysis of approximately 560 of the donors excluded some 16 rarely observed V segments, including chromosome 9 orphons, because counts were too low. In a later analysis, HLA-associated TCR beta chains showed more clonal expansion and lower generation probabilities than non-associated chains that were equally common. The authors suggested that the approach could potentially be extended to other disease states and immunological phenotypes. A later analysis found that TCR association rates varied across HLA loci, with DRB1 alleles showing the most associated TCRs and HLA-C alleles the fewest. In both the original and validation cohorts, the classifier was reported to diagnose cytomegalovirus status with high specificity and sensitivity. HLA typing was unavailable for some donors at each locus, so association tests used only the typed subset. Linkage disequilibrium might explain the correlated functional status among segregating V segments, but an unknown experimental factor could not be excluded. A few of the identified cytomegalovirus-associated TCR beta chains were confirmed in vitro to be specific for cytomegalovirus antigens. V-gene and J-gene trimming of TCR beta chains was associated with a missense DCLRE1C variant in a later genetic analysis, and the association was replicated in an independent cohort. CMV serostatus was the only immune exposure information available for the cohort. The sequencing pipeline was judged likely to have produced a cluster of highly shared sequence variants as a technical artifact. Most TCR sequences were seen in very few donors, while some public TCRs were found in many individuals. The study gave a list of 150 to 200 TCR beta chains associated with cytomegalovirus. Roughly uniform sequencing depth across donors was assumed in presence/absence analyses, although this assumption may not hold. Only TCR beta chains were sequenced in this cohort, and the absence of alpha or paired-chain data limited detectable features. Assigning TCR associations to individual alleles was difficult when HLA alleles, especially DR and DQ, strongly co-occurred. A later analysis found that most CMV-associated TCR beta chains appeared HLA-restricted, with HLA associations seemingly driven largely by CMV exposure. In a later genetic analysis, fewer N-insertions in productive TCRs were reported among donors in an Asian-associated ancestry cluster than the approximately 670-donor mean. At a false discovery rate of 0.05, a later analysis linked under 20,000 TCR beta sequences to specific HLA alleles. A further reported finding was that TCR beta sequences accurately predicted the HLA-A and HLA-B alleles for most subjects in the first cohort.

Preparation of the library involved the immunoSEQ multiplex PCR assay. The multiplex PCR relied on a mix of 60 forward primers for TCR Vbeta segments and 13 reverse primers for TCR Jbeta segments. Amplification of the CDR3 region of rearranged TCR beta genes was performed with a multiplex PCR assay on genomic DNA. On the Illumina HiSeq System, the amplified TCR beta libraries were sequenced as 87-base-pair reads. Turning to the authors' computational methods: A later analysis tallied 75 million to 85 million unique TCR beta chains across the roughly 610 repertoires, and approximately 12 million of those chains were shared by two or more donors. A nearest-neighbor algorithm error-corrected the raw reads and collapsed the reads into unique sequences, merging closely related sequences to remove PCR and sequencing errors. To assign V, D and J gene segments, CDR3 sequences were aligned to IMGT reference sequences. Each retained sequence needed at least a six-nucleotide match to both a V gene segment and a J gene segment. A rearrangement was called productive if the CDR3 had no stop codons and remained in frame with V and J, and every other rearrangement was called non-productive. Following IMGT convention, CDR3 was defined as the stretch from the second conserved V-encoded cysteine to the conserved J-encoded phenylalanine. The earlier analysis of about 610 of the donors excluded sequences that lacked an unambiguous match to a single V gene segment. An earlier analysis of approximately 590 of the donors classified V segments as functional when productive rearrangements were above 56.7% and as segregating when the standard deviation between donors was above 5%. A statistical classification framework was built for diagnosing cytomegalovirus status from the catalog of TCR beta chain sequences. V and J gene assignment, in a later analysis, came from comparing TCR nucleotide sequences with IMGT/GENE-DB human TR gene sequences. In a later analysis, CDR3 sequences and most-parsimonious VDJ recombination scenarios were assigned using the TCRdist pipeline. In a later analysis, each TCR beta chain was defined by its CDR3 amino acid sequence together with its V-gene family, and reads without a unique V-gene family were excluded. A later analysis removed several hundred highly shared, low-generation-probability nucleotide sequences to deal with suspected cross-contamination and a sequencing artifact. A later analysis calculated a clonal expansion index for each public chain from normalized within-repertoire ranks of inferred template counts. In a later analysis, generation probabilities were computed using a VDJ recombination model fitted to out-of-frame rearrangements, and the results were checked against IGoR. A later analysis scored TCR-TCR, TCR-HLA and TCR-CMV co-occurrence with hypergeometric tests, applying a repertoire-size bias correction to TCR pairs. A later analysis estimated false discovery rates by permuting HLA or CMV assignments 20 times. In a later analysis, co-occurring TCRs were grouped using DBSCAN, and TCRdist sequence similarity was added for clustering within HLA-allele-positive subsets. Repertoires with fewer than 30,000 or more than 120,000 public chains were left out of co-occurrence clustering, as were about five repertoires with anomalous nucleotide sharing. This immuneACCESS table, as held by TCRdb, lists in-frame sequences with V and J called but not all clones. Of the missing ones, under half trace to an unresolved V gene in checked studies; the others have no known cause. For V, J and clone size, that table is used; D and trimming come from the DNA. The sample table contains around 120,000 clones; only one count was recorded for 65% to 90% of them. 11% of the sample is in the top ten clones.

The cohort was made up of around 720 healthy bone marrow donors. At the time of sampling, every cohort member was nominally healthy, though immune exposures that went unrecorded were likely present. The donor was CMV seropositive and belonged to the group of a few hundred seropositive cohort members. A peripheral blood sample was provided by each donor, and peripheral blood mononuclear cells were used for TCR beta sequencing. The Qiagen DNeasy Blood Extraction Kit was used to extract genomic DNA from the blood cell samples. Trimmed from V: 0 bases; trimmed from J: 7 bases; junction bases lacking a gene match: 8. The CDR3 holds 15 amino acids from the cysteine to the phenylalanine. Only the CDR3 DNA is retained, 45 bases long and in frame from the first base. CDR1 and CDR2, looked up from the germline V gene, are SGHRS and YFSETQ. As regards this clone: No cognate antigen has been identified for it. There are no base qualities to consult, and no much larger clone falls within one base.

Source material: PBMCs. The sequence was obtained from a male donor in good health and CMV-seropositive. The chain links TRBV5-1 with TRBJ2-7; a stretch of 9 junction bases matches TRBD2. The DNA reads as follows: TGCGCCAGCAGCTTGGGTGGCGGGAGGGCCAGGGAGCAGTACTTC. This gives the protein CASSLGGGRAREQYF.